A single sample gave rise to the 26 T cell receptor beta chains below, sequenced in a study of beta chain features in type 1 diabetes. Study results and limitations: TCRB CDR3s were moderately but significantly shorter in Type 1 diabetes patients in all four CD4+ subsets.

Expressed TCRB transcripts got sequenced, as all isolated RNA was reverse transcribed. Sequenced by immunoSEQ multiplex PCR; TCRdb stores in-frame clones only, minus some. The table lists about 160,000 clones, around 7.8% of them singletons. No antigen has been identified for these receptors. Input material: central memory CD4+ T cells from blood. These receptors were obtained from a woman between 40 and 55 years old with type 1 diabetes.

This clone was seen only a few times. The CDR3 here is CASSESRGLAGGSEQFF. Written as DNA, the CDR3 is TGTGCCAGCAGTGAATCCAGGGGACTAGCGGGAGGTAGTGAGCAGTTCTTC. J is TRBJ2-1 and V is TRBV25-1; the match to TRBD2 covers 15 bases. The V segment lost 1 base and the J segment 9 bases; nucleotides outside the gene matches: 7. Germline V gene sequence: CDR1 MGHDK, CDR2 SYGVNS. CDR3 length equals 17 residues.

This clone was counted only a few times. This sequence joins TRBV6-5 and TRBJ1-4, with 9 nucleotides matching TRBD1. Per the germline V gene, CDR1 is MNHEY and CDR2 is SVGAGI. Trimming cost V 4 bases and J 8 bases; bases outside gene matches: 8. This CDR3 has 15 residues. The CDR3 DNA is TGTGCCAGCAGTTTCGTAAACAGGGGGCAGGAAAAACTGTTTTTT. Translating gives CASSFVNRGQEKLFF.

The V and J genes are TRBV10-3 and TRBJ2-7, with no clear D. V lost 2 bases and J 5 bases, leaving 16 bases between the germline ends. The CDR3 spans 15 residues. CDR1 is ENHRY, CDR2 SYGVKD, per germline. DNA of the CDR3: TGTGCCATCAGTGAGCGGGTTCGAAATGGTGACGAGCAGTACTTC. Protein: CAISERVRNGDEQYF.

This clone has a handful of counts. The genes are TRBV7-2 and TRBJ2-7; 8 bases agree with TRBD2. This CDR3 contains 14 residues. Germline V lookup: CDR1 SGHTA, CDR2 FQGNSA. Trimming at V came to 3 bases and at J to 2 bases, leaving 3 bases not matched to a gene. CDR3 in DNA: TGTGCCAGCAGCTTGTTAGCGGGGACCTACGAGCAGTACTTC. Translation: CASSLLAGTYEQYF.

This clone was seen a few times. The rearrangement uses TRBV7-2 and TRBJ2-7; 8 bases line up with TRBD1. Germline CDR1 is SGHTA and CDR2 is FQGNSA. This CDR3 spans 14 amino acids. The J segment lost 4 bases and the V segment lost 7 bases, leaving 9 bases of the junction unmatched. The CDR3 DNA reads as TGTGCCAGCACCCGGACAGGGACAGGATACGAGCAGTACTTC. Protein sequence: CASTRTGTGYEQYF.

The table lists this clone with a few counts. V gene TRBV7-9 combines with J gene TRBJ1-2; unclear D gene. This CDR3 contains 10 residues. V gave up 2 bases and J gave up 11 bases, with 6 bases separating them. CDR1 and CDR2 (germline): SEHNR, FQNEAQ (reference sequence). For the CDR3, the DNA is TGTGCCAGCAGCTTACAGTCTTACACCTTC. It specifies CASSLQSYTF.

CDR3 loop: CASSSPRQGGNSPLHF. The CDR3 DNA reads TGTGCCAGCAGCTCCCCTCGACAGGGAGGTAATTCACCCCTCCACTTT. V gene TRBV5-4 combines with J gene TRBJ1-6, with TRBD1 matching 7 bases. From germline, CDR1 is SGHNT and CDR2 YYREEE (reference sequence). J lost 6 bases, V lost 3 bases, and 9 bases had no gene match. The CDR3 extends over 16 amino acids.

A remark on this clone: A junction end diverges from the germline sequence, so it may reflect a read error. The rearrangement links TRBV19 to TRBJ2-1, with 9 bases fitting TRBD1. The CDR3 covers 14 residues. CDR1 LNHDA and CDR2 SQIVND come from the germline V gene (reference sequence). The CDR3 sequence is CASSRQSSGTGSLF. The CDR3 nucleotides are TGTGCCAGTAGTAGACAAAGCTCCGGGACAGGGAGTCTCTTC.

This rearrangement joins TRBV19 to TRBJ1-1; weak D call: TRBD1 (6 bases). The CDR3 runs to 17 residues. The V end was cut by 7 bases, the J end by 0 bases, with 21 bases between. The V gene's germline CDR1 is LNHDA and CDR2 SQIVND (reference sequence). The CDR3 here is CASTLKRGAVMNTEAFF. The CDR3 nucleotides are TGTGCCAGTACCCTAAAGCGGGGGGCAGTGATGAACACTGAAGCTTTCTTT.

This chain connects TRBV7-3 to TRBJ2-1; perhaps TRBD1 as D (6 bases). The CDR3 covers 16 residues. The germline V gene has CDR1 SGHTA and CDR2 FQGTGA. Trimming left V 5 bases short and J 7 bases short, with 21 bases between. CDR3 loop: CASSQVPSGDRNEQFF. The CDR3, as DNA: TGTGCCAGCAGCCAGGTCCCCTCAGGGGATCGAAATGAGCAGTTCTTC.

The chain is built from TRBV25-1 and TRBJ2-5; 11 nucleotides match TRBD2. The ends lost 3 bases at V and 5 bases at J; junction bases unmatched: 11. The CDR3 has 17 residues. The germline CDR1 and CDR2 sequences are MGHDK and SYGVNS. The CDR3 sequence is CASSDPALAGEGETQYF. The DNA for the CDR3 is TGTGCCAGCAGTGACCCGGCACTAGCGGGAGAGGGTGAGACCCAGTACTTC.

The chain is built from TRBV27 and TRBJ2-2, with 10 positions matching TRBD1. Germline assignment: CDR1 MNHEY and CDR2 SMNVEV (reference sequence). This CDR3 region has 14 residues. V dropped 5 bases and J dropped 5; count of bases not matched to a gene: 2. Written as DNA, the CDR3 is TGTGCCAGCAGTCGGGACAGGGGTACCGGGGAGCTGTTTTTT. It is translated as CASSRDRGTGELFF.

This clone was seen only a few times. The CDR3 loop is CASSVSGSPLNEQFF. For the CDR3, the DNA is TGTGCCAGCAGCGTATCCGGGAGCCCTCTCAATGAGCAGTTCTTC. This rearrangement joins TRBV9 to TRBJ2-1; possible D gene TRBD2, 6 bases. V was clipped by 1 base and J by 6 bases, with 14 bases between them. The CDR3 is made up of 15 amino acids. In germline, CDR1 is SGDLS, CDR2 YYNGEE. The full variable domain, rest sourced from reference TRBV9 and TRBJ2-1, is DSGVTQTPKHLITATGQRVTLRCSPRSGDLSVYWYQQSLDQGLQFLIQYYNGEERAKGNILERFSAQQFPDLHSELNLSSLELGDSALYFCASSVSGSPLNEQFFGPGTRLTVL.

The table lists this clone with many counts. The chain couples TRBV6-6 to TRBJ1-1; D unclear. The CDR3 has 12 amino acids. Germline lookup yields CDR1 MNHNY and CDR2 SVGAGI (reference sequence). V lost 7 bases to trimming and J lost 8 bases, with 14 bases between them. The CDR3 DNA sequence: TGTGCCAGCATCTCCCAGAGGCAAGAAGCTTTCTTT. As protein: CASISQRQEAFF.

This clone has a handful of counts. The CDR3 DNA reads TGTGCCAGCAGCCTGACTAGCGGGAGCAGGAACATTCAGTACTTC. Amino acid sequence: CASSLTSGSRNIQYF. The V call is TRBV14, the J call TRBJ2-4, with 12 bases identical to TRBD2. The V gene end was trimmed by 4 bases and the J gene end by 7 bases; junction bases not matched to a gene: 5. The CDR3 loop spans 15 amino acids. CDR1 SGHDN and CDR2 FVKESK come from the germline V gene. Filled out from reference TRBV14 and TRBJ2-4, the complete variable domain reads EAGVTQFPSHSVIEKGQTVTLRCDPISGHDNLYWYRRVMGKEIKFLLHFVKESKQDESGMPNNRFLAERTGGTYSTLKVQPAELEDSGVYFCASSLTSGSRNIQYFGAGTRLSVL.

This chain links TRBV4-3 with TRBJ2-7, with D tentatively TRBD2 (6 bases). Trimming left V 4 bases short and J 3 bases short, with 10 bases between. The CDR3 runs 13 residues. Germline V gene sequence: CDR1 LGHNA, CDR2 YSLEER. In DNA, the CDR3 is TGCGCCAGCAGCCGGGGAGGCGGCTACGAGCAGTACTTC. This codes for CASSRGGGYEQYF.

This clone was detected ten times or more. V and J are TRBV28 and TRBJ2-1; TRBD2 might be the D (6 bases). Germline CDR1 and CDR2: MDHEN and SYDVKM. The length of the CDR3 is 17 residues. Trimming took 3 bases from V and 8 from J, leaving 23 bases between them. This CDR3 reads CASSLRWGLAGRHEQFF. CDR3 DNA: TGTGCCAGCAGTTTGAGGTGGGGACTGGCTGGACGGCATGAGCAGTTCTTC. The full variable domain, in which reference TRBV28 and TRBJ2-1 provide the parts outside the CDR3, is DVKVTQSSRYLVKRTGEKVFLECVQDMDHENMFWYRQDPGLGLRLIYFSYDVKMKEKGDIPEGYSVSREKKERFSLILESASTNQTSMYLCASSLRWGLAGRHEQFFGPGTRLTVL.

Only a few counts were recorded for this clone. A junction end diverges from the germline sequence, so it may reflect a read error. The J gene is TRBJ1-4, the V gene TRBV29-1; D gene uncertain. The CDR3 extends over 12 amino acids. Germline V lookup: CDR1 SQVTM, CDR2 ANQGSEA. The CDR3 loop reads CTVRRQDEKLFF. The DNA for the CDR3 is TGCACCGTTCGTAGACAAGATGAAAAACTGTTTTTT.

This clone showed up just a few times. The rearrangement joins TRBV11-3 to TRBJ2-7; D is possibly TRBD1 (6 bases). Germline CDR1 and CDR2: SGHNT and YENEEA. The CDR3 length is 14 residues. V lost 5 bases and J 1 base, leaving 12 bases between the germline ends. The CDR3 DNA follows: TGTGCCAGCAGCCCCGGTCAGGGGTCCTACGAGCAGTACTTC. It encodes CASSPGQGSYEQYF.

This clone has more than one count but fewer than ten. The gene calls are TRBV7-6 and TRBJ1-2, with TRBD1 matching 7 bases. The V gene's germline CDR1 is SGHVS and CDR2 FNYEAQ. The CDR3 has 15 amino acids. The V gene end was trimmed by 5 bases and the J gene end by 5 bases; junction bases not matched to a gene: 11. The chain's CDR3 is CASSPLLDREYGYTF. DNA of the CDR3: TGTGCCAGCAGCCCGTTGCTCGACAGGGAATATGGCTACACCTTC.

This clone has just a few counts. This chain uses TRBV2 with TRBJ2-5; D is unresolved. CDR1 is SNHLY, CDR2 FYNNEI, per germline. V was pared by 8 bases and J by 5 bases, with 12 bases between. The CDR3 runs to 12 residues. The CDR3 here is CASDLVSETQYF. DNA for the CDR3: TGTGCCAGCGATCTAGTCTCGGAGACCCAGTACTTC.

This chain links TRBV7-2 with TRBJ2-1, with a weak D call TRBD2 (5 bases). The ends were cut back, 3 bases at V and 1 base at J, with 10 bases in the middle. The CDR3 totals 15 residues. Germline CDR1 is SGHTA and CDR2 is FQGNSA. The CDR3 nucleotides read TGTGCCAGCAGCTTGGGAGTAAGATCCTACAATGAGCAGTTCTTC. This encodes CASSLGVRSYNEQFF.

This clone was seen only a few times. The chain couples TRBV15 to TRBJ2-7; D remains ambiguous. V lost 1 base and J 6 bases, leaving 10 bases between the germline ends. Per germline, CDR1 LNHNV and CDR2 YYDKDF (reference sequence). The CDR3 runs 13 residues. In DNA, the CDR3 is TGTGCCACCAGCAGAGTTTCCTCCGGCGAGCAGTACTTC. It yields the protein CATSRVSSGEQYF.

The genes are TRBV4-1 and TRBJ1-2, with a possible D match to TRBD1 (6 bases). With 4 bases removed from V and 6 bases from J, the gap between germline ends came to 15 bases. Per germline, CDR1 MGHRA and CDR2 YSYEKL. The CDR3 has 14 residues. The chain's CDR3 is CASSRLGGADGYTF. CDR3 nucleotide sequence: TGCGCCAGCAGCCGCCTCGGGGGGGCGGATGGCTACACCTTC.

There are a few counts of this clone. The CDR3 bases are TGTGCCAGCAGTCGACGTACTACGTTGAATACGCAGTATTTT. This gives the protein CASSRRTTLNTQYF. The rearrangement uses TRBV28 and TRBJ2-3; D is ambiguous. The V end lost 5 bases, the J end lost 7 bases, and 16 bases lay between the germline ends. The CDR3 contains 14 residues. Germline V gene data show CDR1 as MDHEN and CDR2 as SYDVKM.

This clone has just a few counts. The J gene is TRBJ2-3, the V gene TRBV28, with D perhaps TRBD2 (6 bases). The CDR3 has 14 amino acids. V was cut by 5 bases and J by 8 bases, with 17 bases left in between. The V gene's germline CDR1 is MDHEN and CDR2 SYDVKM. CDR3: CASSKEGPQGTQYF. In nucleotides, the CDR3 is TGTGCCAGCAGTAAGGAGGGTCCCCAGGGTACGCAGTATTTT.